These 21 T cell receptor beta chains were sequenced from one sample in a study of CD8+CD57+ T cells in acquired aplastic anemia (dated by TCRdb to between 2018 and 2020). The sequencer was an Illumina HiSeq 2000. Genomic DNA served as template for TCR beta VDJ combination and CDR3 sequence profiling. TCRdb itself trimmed the public reads at Q25 with fastp, ran MiXCR and retained productive beta chains. Each CDR3 protein appears once, grouped with its most common genes and DNA. This sample comprises a few hundred thousand distinct CDR3 sequences, roughly 80% of them detected only once. Of the sample, approximately 40% falls within the top ten clones. Flow cytometry had shown CD8+CD57+ cell expansion in the patients selected for sequencing. The sequenced sample consisted of sorted CD4+, CD8+, or CD8+CD57+ T cells (not recorded which) from PBMCs. The receptor set was obtained from a human donor with aplastic anemia.

The J gene is TRBJ1-2, the V gene TRBV15; the D gene is possibly TRBD1 (5 bases). Between the trimmed V and J ends, which lost 1 base and 5 bases, there was a span of 11 bases. The V gene's germline CDR1 is LNHNV and CDR2 YYDKDF (reference sequence). The CDR3 runs to 14 residues. As DNA, the CDR3 is TGTGCCACCAGCAGAGGGGGCGTAGGTTATGGCTACACCTTC. It encodes CATSRGGVGYGYTF. Variable domain in full (rest from reference TRBV15 and TRBJ1-2): DAMVIQNPRYQVTQFGKPVTLSCSQTLNHNVMYWYQQKSSQAPKLLFHYYDKDFNNEADTPDNFQSRRPNTSFCFLDIRSPGLGDTAMYLCATSRGGVGYGYTFGSGTRLTVV.

A few counts support this clonotype. The rearrangement links TRBV19 to TRBJ2-2, with D perhaps assigned TRBD1 or TRBD2 (5 bases each). V was shortened by 7 bases and J by 6 bases, with 12 bases between the two germline ends. The CDR3 runs 13 residues. Per the germline V gene, CDR1 is LNHDA and CDR2 is SQIVND (reference sequence). The CDR3 DNA follows: TGTGCCAGTACACACCGGGACGCCGGGGAGCTGTTTTTT. It codes for CASTHRDAGELFF. Supplemented by reference TRBV19 and TRBJ2-2, the full variable domain reads DGGITQSPKYLFRKEGQNVTLSCEQNLNHDAMYWYRQDPGQGLRLIYYSQIVNDFQKGDIAEGYSVSREKKESFPLTVTSAQKNPTAFYLCASTHRDAGELFFGEGSRLTVL.

A word on this clonotype: The limits of the CDR3 on the DNA are not certain, so only TCRdb's listed CDR3 is given. CDR3 loop: CASGTAGEKLFFVLTF. The genes are TRBV9 and TRBJ2-6; the DNA was not used to check the table's D call, TRBD2. From germline, CDR1 is SGDLS and CDR2 YYNGEE. The CDR3 spans 16 residues, counting both ends.

The rearrangement links TRBV7-9 to TRBJ2-3; 9 nucleotides line up with TRBD2. CDR1 is SEHNR and CDR2 is FQNEAQ in the germline V gene (reference sequence). The CDR3 has 13 residues. The V and J ends lost 3 bases and 14 bases, in that order; junction bases with no gene match: 9. This CDR3 is CASSFERSGGRYF. CDR3 nucleotides: TGTGCCAGCAGCTTCGAAAGAAGCGGGGGGCGGTATTTT.

The gene calls are TRBV7-9 and TRBJ1-2; no definite D call. This CDR3 contains 15 residues. The germline V gene has CDR1 SEHNR and CDR2 FQNEAQ (reference sequence). V lost 0 bases and J 14 bases, leaving 22 bases between the germline ends. This CDR3 is CASSLALRPTTEYTF. In DNA form, the CDR3 reads TGTGCCAGCAGCTTAGCGCTACGACCGACCACGGAGTATACCTTC. Supplemented by reference TRBV7-9 and TRBJ1-2, the full variable domain reads DTGVSQNPRHKITKRGQNVTFRCDPISEHNRLYWYRQTLGQGPEFLTYFQNEAQLEKSRLLSDRFSAERPKGSFSTLEIQRTEQGDSAMYLCASSLALRPTTEYTFGSGTRLTVV.

This clonotype was counted only a few times. V gene TRBV12-3 or TRBV12-4 combines with J gene TRBJ2-3; 7 nucleotides align to TRBD1. The CDR3 loop spans 14 amino acids. The V gene end was trimmed by 0 bases and the J gene end by 14 bases; junction bases not matched to a gene: 11. As DNA, the CDR3 is TGTGCCAGCAGTTTAGCAGGGGGCCCTGATGCTTTGTATTTT. It codes for CASSLAGGPDALYF.

The gene calls are TRBV9 and TRBJ1-6, with D hard to call. This CDR3 has 16 residues. With 5 bases removed from V and 13 bases from J, the gap between germline ends came to 25 bases. Germline values: CDR1 SGDLS, CDR2 YYNGEE. The CDR3 DNA reads as TGTGCCAGCAGACAAACGAGGAAGGAACATAATTTCCCCCTCCACTTT. As protein: CASRQTRKEHNFPLHF.

A word on this clonotype: This is likely a read error, given that the CDR3 carries no conserved phenylalanine or tryptophan at its end. No DNA is shown, since the ends of the CDR3 on it are uncertain; the CDR3 is the one TCRdb lists. The gene calls are TRBV2 and TRBJ1-1. Germline V gene sequence: CDR1 SNHLY, CDR2 FYNNEI. The CDR3 length equals 15 residues, ends included. The CDR3: CASSEGLTGTSEPLA.

Note on this clonotype: Sequence at one end of the junction differs from germline and may be a read error. The rearrangement joins TRBV15 to TRBJ2-3; D is perhaps TRBD2 (6 bases). This CDR3 is built from 14 residues. Germline assignment: CDR1 LNHNV and CDR2 YYDKDF (reference sequence). This CDR3 is CAASRDSGTDTQYF. Here the CDR3 DNA reads TGCGCCGCCAGCAGGGACTCGGGCACAGATACCCAGTATTTC.

The table lists this clonotype with many counts. This chain connects TRBV20-1 to TRBJ1-2; perhaps TRBD1 as D (5 bases). The CDR3 has 14 residues. Germline V gives CDR1 DFQATT, CDR2 SNEGSKA (reference sequence). V was pared by 1 base and J by 4 bases, with 13 bases between. CDR3 DNA sequence: TGCAGTGCTAGAGGGTTACAGGTTAGCTATGGCTACACCTTC. It specifies CSARGLQVSYGYTF.

This chain connects TRBV10-3 to TRBJ1-5, with 7 bases aligning to TRBD1. V lost 9 bases, J lost 0 bases, and 14 bases stayed unmatched. Germline V gene data show CDR1 as ENHRY and CDR2 as SYGVKD. The CDR3 has 17 residues. This chain's CDR3 is CAMPGTDQHPSNQPQHF. The CDR3 nucleotides are TGTGCCATGCCCGGGACAGATCAACATCCTAGCAATCAGCCCCAGCATTTT.

The chain uses TRBV2 and TRBJ2-3; D is perhaps TRBD2 (6 bases). This CDR3 has 13 residues. V lost 8 bases and J lost 2, with 11 bases in between. In germline, CDR1 is SNHLY, CDR2 FYNNEI. The CDR3 DNA sequence: TGTGCCAGCGGGAGGACTACCACAGATACGCAGTATTTT. This translates into CASGRTTTDTQYF.

Notes on this clonotype: Sequence at one end of the junction differs from germline and may be a read error. V usage is TRBV7-9 and J usage is TRBJ2-3; unclear D gene. The germline CDR1 and CDR2 sequences are SEHNR and FQNEAQ (reference sequence). The CDR3 extends over 14 amino acids. CDR3 in amino acids: CASSLAGNTEAFFF. The CDR3 DNA is TGTGCCAGCAGCTTAGCGGGGAACACTGAAGCTTTCTTTTTT.

As for this clonotype: Lacking the conserved final phenylalanine or tryptophan, this CDR3 likely reflects a read error. The DNA is left out, because the CDR3 cannot be placed on it with certainty; the CDR3 is given as TCRdb lists it. This rearrangement joins TRBV2 to TRBJ2-5; TRBD2, as called in the table, went unchecked against the DNA. CDR1 SNHLY and CDR2 FYNNEI come from the germline V gene. Including both end residues, the CDR3 is 14 amino acids long. CDR3 region: CASSSGGVQETLFC.

Comment on this clonotype: At one of its ends the junction is not consistent with the germline gene, which may arise from a read error. The J gene is TRBJ2-1, the V gene TRBV5-6, with D perhaps matching TRBD2 (6 bases). The CDR3 has 15 amino acids. Germline CDR1 SGHDT, CDR2 YYEEEE. CDR3 region: CASSEAEGAYNEQFF. The CDR3 region has the DNA TGCGCCAGCAGTGAAGCGGAGGGAGCCTACAATGAGCAGTTCTTC.

About this clonotype: The conserved phenylalanine or tryptophan is not found at the CDR3 terminus, so this likely reflects a read error. Because the CDR3's place on the DNA is in doubt, the DNA is left out and the CDR3 is given as listed by TCRdb. J is TRBJ2-3 and V is TRBV2; the table assigns TRBD2, which was not confirmed against the DNA. A total of 15 residues make up the CDR3, ends included. Looked up from germline, CDR1 is SNHLY and CDR2 is FYNNEI. CDR3 sequence: CASSPVGTSAIHDYN.

As for this clonotype: A clone one base away is much larger, so this may be a read error. The rearrangement uses TRBV7-2 and TRBJ2-3, with 7 bases aligning to TRBD1. CDR3 size: 14 residues. Germline CDR1 is SGHTA and CDR2 is FQGNSA. The CDR3 DNA follows: TGTGCCAGCAGCGTAGGGGGACAGCGCACAGATACGCAGTTT. Translating it yields CASSVGGQRTDTQF.

This chain connects TRBV7-9 to TRBJ2-3; 11 bases map to TRBD2. V lost 5 bases to trimming and J lost 12 bases; unmatched junction nucleotides: 13. The CDR3 consists of 15 residues. Germline CDR1 reads SEHNR; CDR2 reads FQNEAQ (reference sequence). CDR3 nucleotides: TGTGCCAGCAGCCATCCTATGACTAGCGGGAAGAATCAGTATTTT. The encoded protein is CASSHPMTSGKNQYF.

About this clonotype: The junction departs from the called germline gene at one end, perhaps through a read error. V and J are TRBV19 and TRBJ1-1; 7 bases align to TRBD1. CDR1 and CDR2 (germline): LNHDA, SQIVND (reference sequence). The CDR3 is 14 amino acids. The CDR3 sequence is CASRTRGIHTEASF. In DNA form, the CDR3 reads TGTGCCAGTAGGACCAGGGGGATCCACACTGAAGCTTCCTTT. The complete variable domain, with remaining parts taken from reference TRBV19 and TRBJ1-1, reads DGGITQSPKYLFRKEGQNVTLSCEQNLNHDAMYWYRQDPGQGLRLIYYSQIVNDFQKGDIAEGYSVSREKKESFPLTVTSAQKNPTAFYLCASRTRGIHTEASFGQGTRLTVV.

The CDR3 reads CALQGARETQYF. As DNA, the CDR3 is TGCGCTTTACAGGGGGCTAGGGAGACCCAGTACTTC. The V gene is TRBV4-1, the J gene TRBJ2-5; 9 nucleotides agree with TRBD1. The CDR3 contains 12 residues. Germline loops: CDR1 MGHRA, CDR2 YSYEKL.

This chain connects TRBV5-8 to TRBJ1-1; the D gene is possibly TRBD1 (5 bases). Trimming took off 1 base at V and 1 base at J, with 8 bases between the two ends. Germline V gives CDR1 SGHTS, CDR2 YDEGEE. CDR3 length equals 14 residues. The CDR3 bases are TGTGCCAGCAGCTTGCCTACAGGGAACACTGAAGCTTTCTTT. This sequence encodes CASSLPTGNTEAFF.